The rows below give T cell receptor beta chains drawn from one sample of a study of shared T cell receptors in the human thymus. Here immunoSEQ multiplex PCR was the method, and the copy in TCRdb shows in-frame clones only, minus some. The data show some 700,000 clones, 70% to 90% seen once. Another study also made use of these data, one on human thymus T cells.

Sequencing input: thymocytes. These receptors were collected from a girl under two years old with a congenital heart defect. CDR3s include the opening cysteine and the closing phenylalanine or tryptophan. D genes are given only for firm matches. Clone size is stated in some rows and not others, as once, few, many or a class when expanded.

d_gene: .; j_gene: TRBJ2-6; v_gene: TRBV7-9; abundance: .; CDR3aa: CASSFASTGSSGANVLTF; CDR3nt: TGTGCCAGCAGCTTCGCTTCGACAGGCTCCTCTGGGGCCAACGTCCTGACTTTC
d_gene: TRBD1; j_gene: TRBJ1-1; v_gene: TRBV4-3; abundance: .; CDR3aa: CASSQDQGETTAMNTEAFF; CDR3nt: TGCGCCAGCAGCCAAGATCAGGGGGAAACGACAGCAATGAACACTGAAGCTTTCTTT
d_gene: .; j_gene: TRBJ2-6; v_gene: TRBV19; abundance: .; CDR3aa: CASRRGANVLTF; CDR3nt: TGTGCCTCCCGGAGGGGGGCCAACGTCCTGACTTTC
d_gene: .; j_gene: TRBJ2-3; v_gene: TRBV5-4; abundance: .; CDR3aa: CASSPLSGSTDTQYF; CDR3nt: TGTGCCAGCAGCCCCCTTAGCGGTAGCACAGATACGCAGTATTTT
d_gene: .; j_gene: TRBJ1-6; v_gene: TRBV6-5; abundance: .; CDR3aa: CASSSVGNHNSPLHF; CDR3nt: TGTGCCAGCAGTTCTGTCGGGAACCATAATTCCCCCCTCCACTTT
d_gene: TRBD1; j_gene: TRBJ2-4; v_gene: TRBV19; abundance: .; CDR3aa: CASSIGQGWNIQYF; CDR3nt: TGTGCCAGTAGTATAGGACAGGGGTGGAACATTCAGTACTTC
d_gene: .; j_gene: TRBJ1-2; v_gene: TRBV30; abundance: .; CDR3aa: CAWTSRDIHNYGYTF; CDR3nt: TGTGCCTGGACGTCACGGGATATTCATAACTATGGCTACACCTTC
d_gene: .; j_gene: TRBJ2-6; v_gene: TRBV18; abundance: .; CDR3aa: CASSPPERVMQRWANVLTF; CDR3nt: TGTGCCAGCTCTCCCCCGGAGAGGGTCATGCAGCGTTGGGCCAACGTCCTGACTTTC
d_gene: TRBD2; j_gene: TRBJ2-7; v_gene: TRBV5-5; abundance: .; CDR3aa: CASSNRTSPNSYEQYF; CDR3nt: TGTGCCAGCAGCAATCGGACTAGCCCTAATTCCTACGAGCAGTACTTC
d_gene: .; j_gene: TRBJ1-1; v_gene: TRBV9; abundance: .; CDR3aa: CASSPPNTTEAFF; CDR3nt: TGTGCCAGCAGCCCTCCTAATACCACTGAAGCTTTCTTT
d_gene: TRBD2; j_gene: TRBJ2-1; v_gene: TRBV9; abundance: .; CDR3aa: CASSPPGLAGAYNEQFF; CDR3nt: TGTGCCAGCAGCCCACCGGGGCTAGCGGGGGCTTACAATGAGCAGTTCTTC
d_gene: .; j_gene: TRBJ1-1; v_gene: TRBV5-1; abundance: .; CDR3aa: CASSPATHGGLWSTEAFF; CDR3nt: TGCGCCAGCAGCCCCGCTACCCACGGAGGGCTGTGGAGCACTGAAGCTTTCTTT
d_gene: .; j_gene: TRBJ1-2; v_gene: TRBV7-9; abundance: few; CDR3aa: CASSLEFGRGSYGYTF; CDR3nt: TGTGCCAGCAGCTTAGAGTTCGGCAGGGGATCCTATGGCTACACCTTC
d_gene: .; j_gene: TRBJ2-7; v_gene: TRBV5-1; abundance: once; CDR3aa: CASHLQGPRGGEQYF; CDR3nt: TGCGCCAGCCATCTACAGGGGCCTCGAGGGGGGGAGCAGTACTTC
d_gene: .; j_gene: TRBJ2-5; v_gene: TRBV7-4; abundance: once; CDR3aa: CASSLVMPSGFRYQETQYF; CDR3nt: TGTGCCAGCAGCTTAGTTATGCCCAGCGGGTTTCGGTACCAAGAGACCCAGTACTTC
d_gene: TRBD1; j_gene: TRBJ1-1; v_gene: TRBV9; abundance: .; CDR3aa: CASSVGPRDREGDTEAFF; CDR3nt: TGTGCCAGCAGCGTAGGCCCCCGGGACAGGGAGGGAGACACTGAAGCTTTCTTT
d_gene: .; j_gene: TRBJ2-5; v_gene: TRBV5-1; abundance: few; CDR3aa: CASSSLSQTQYF; CDR3nt: TGCGCCAGCAGCTCCCTGTCCCAGACCCAGTACTTC
d_gene: .; j_gene: TRBJ1-3; v_gene: TRBV10-3; abundance: .; CDR3aa: CAISESQGTGNTIYF; CDR3nt: TGTGCCATCAGTGAGTCCCAGGGTACTGGAAACACCATATATTTT
d_gene: .; j_gene: TRBJ1-1; v_gene: TRBV6-5; abundance: few; CDR3aa: CASSEQWVTEAFF; CDR3nt: TGTGCCAGCAGTGAACAGTGGGTCACTGAAGCTTTCTTT
d_gene: .; j_gene: TRBJ1-1; v_gene: TRBV30; abundance: .; CDR3aa: CAWSPTEVLKGAFF; CDR3nt: TGTGCCTGGAGTCCCACCGAAGTACTTAAGGGGGCTTTCTTT
d_gene: .; j_gene: TRBJ1-2; v_gene: TRBV18; abundance: .; CDR3aa: CASSPFQGNYGYTF; CDR3nt: TGTGCCAGCTCACCATTTCAGGGGAACTATGGCTACACCTTC
d_gene: TRBD1; j_gene: TRBJ1-1; v_gene: TRBV6-1; abundance: .; CDR3aa: CASTQHRGAEAFF; CDR3nt: TGTGCCAGCACCCAGCACAGGGGAGCTGAAGCTTTCTTT
d_gene: TRBD1; j_gene: TRBJ1-2; v_gene: TRBV2; abundance: .; CDR3aa: CASKITTGNYGYTF; CDR3nt: TGTGCCAGCAAAATTACGACAGGGAACTATGGCTACACCTTC
d_gene: .; j_gene: TRBJ1-5; v_gene: TRBV2; abundance: .; CDR3aa: CASSERRGNRLISNQPQHF; CDR3nt: TGTGCCAGCAGTGAAAGGAGAGGGAATAGGCTTATTAGCAATCAGCCCCAGCATTTT
d_gene: TRBD1; j_gene: TRBJ2-1; v_gene: TRBV11-2; abundance: .; CDR3aa: CASSCGTGGVVGQFF; CDR3nt: TGTGCCAGCAGCTGCGGGACAGGGGGCGTGGTGGGGCAGTTCTTC
d_gene: .; j_gene: TRBJ1-1; v_gene: TRBV6-6; abundance: few; CDR3aa: CASRLKTGSQNTEAFF; CDR3nt: TGTGCCAGCAGATTGAAGACAGGCAGCCAGAACACTGAAGCTTTCTTT
d_gene: TRBD2; j_gene: TRBJ2-7; v_gene: TRBV5-4; abundance: .; CDR3aa: CASSLSLAGVFYEQYF; CDR3nt: TGTGCCAGCAGCTTGTCACTAGCGGGGGTTTTTTACGAGCAGTACTTC
d_gene: .; j_gene: TRBJ2-1; v_gene: TRBV11-2; abundance: .; CDR3aa: CASSLTPAGFNEQFF; CDR3nt: TGTGCCAGCAGCTTGACCCCTGCGGGCTTCAATGAGCAGTTCTTC